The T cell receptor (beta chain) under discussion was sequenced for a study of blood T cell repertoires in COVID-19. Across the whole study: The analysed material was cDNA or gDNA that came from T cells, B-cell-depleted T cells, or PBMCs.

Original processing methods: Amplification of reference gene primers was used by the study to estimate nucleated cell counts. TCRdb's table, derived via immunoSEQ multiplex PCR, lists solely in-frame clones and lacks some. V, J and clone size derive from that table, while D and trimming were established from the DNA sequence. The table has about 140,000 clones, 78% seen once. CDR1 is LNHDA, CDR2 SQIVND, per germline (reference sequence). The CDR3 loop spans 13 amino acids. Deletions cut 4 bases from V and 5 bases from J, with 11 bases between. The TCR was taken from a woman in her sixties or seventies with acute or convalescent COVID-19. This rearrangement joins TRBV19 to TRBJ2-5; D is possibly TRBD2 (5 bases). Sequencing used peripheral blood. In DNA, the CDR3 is TGTGCCAGTAGTAATCCGGGAAGGGAGACCCAGTACTTC. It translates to CASSNPGRETQYF.